The TCR beta chain under discussion was sequenced for a study of metastatic and nonmetastatic thyroid tumors. Study information: Malignant and benign thyroid patients had repertoires compared in peripheral blood and tumor or nodule tissue.

Germline-derived CDR1 and CDR2 are MDHEN and SYDVKM. Trimming took 2 bases from V and 2 from J, leaving 22 bases between them. This CDR3 is built from 19 residues. Concerning this clone itself: Its antigen is unidentified.

TCRdb re-called clones from the PCR reads using MiXCR. Counted here are roughly 3,800 clones, around 38% occurring once; the ten biggest clones make up roughly a third. Thyroid surgery took place with no prior treatment in any patient. Study-wide results and limits: Benign nodules were reported to have significantly lower TCR beta diversity than malignant thyroid tumors, in blood and tumor.

The source of this sequence is a male donor with papillary thyroid cancer or a benign thyroid nodule (not recorded which). Some clones in this sample may be carry-over from other donors' samples. The V and J genes are TRBV28 and TRBJ1-5; possibly TRBD1 for D (5 bases). The sample comprised tumor tissue. DNA for the CDR3: TGTGCCAGCAGTTTAAATGCCTTGGGGGTTATCGTTGGCAATCAGCCCCAGCATTTT. Encoded protein: CASSLNALGVIVGNQPQHF. Full variable domain (rest looked up from reference TRBV28 and TRBJ1-5): DVKVTQSSRYLVKRTGEKVFLECVQDMDHENMFWYRQDPGLGLRLIYFSYDVKMKEKGDIPEGYSVSREKKERFSLILESASTNQTSMYLCASSLNALGVIVGNQPQHFGDGTRLSIL.